This T cell receptor beta chain derives from a study of Ad26.COV2.S vaccination and SARS-CoV-2 variants. As concerns this clone: The antigen remains undetermined.

The table came from immunoSEQ multiplex PCR; TCRdb's copy has only in-frame clones and leaves some out. The sample holds 100,000 or so clones, around 82% seen once. Trimming cost V 3 bases and J 7 bases, with 10 bases left between them. The germline gives CDR1 SEHNR, CDR2 FQNEAQ (reference sequence). This CDR3 has 13 residues. Overall study results and limits: Substantial response breadth was reportedly seen for spike-specific CD8+ and CD4+ T cells after vaccination. Researchers cautioned that TCR breadth and depth analyses may have underestimated total T cell responses. Whether participants received vaccine or placebo, their non-spike TCR breadth was similar.

This chain joins TRBV7-9 and TRBJ1-5; D perhaps matches TRBD1 (5 bases). This TCR was sampled from a human donor who had recovered from COVID-19. The starting material was peripheral blood, obtained after recovery from COVID-19. The CDR3 sequence: CASSLGRDQPQHF. In nucleotides, the CDR3 is TGTGCCAGCAGCTTGGGCAGGGACCAGCCCCAGCATTTT.